The T cell receptor (delta chain) described here comes from a study of gamma-delta T cells after stem cell transplantation. In its sample, this clone was seen a few times. The protein TCRdb gives is from a much larger clone and does not agree with this DNA's translation at residue 13, likely a read error; the protein shown here comes from the DNA. TCRdb reanalysed the RT-PCR reads with CATT. The sample lists about 3,000 delta-chain clones, approximately 2.6% occurring once. Germline V gene sequence: CDR1 GEAIGNYY, CDR2 EKD. The CDR3 length is 20 residues. The rearrangement uses TRDV2 and TRDJ3; maybe TRDD3 (5 bases). Sequenced sample: gamma-delta T cells. The clonotype was recovered from a human donor. It is not recorded whose cells these are; they may come from a transplant donor. DNA for the CDR3: TGTGCCTGTGACACCCTGGGTCCCACCTCACCCTCCCGGGACACCCGACAGATGTTTTTC. Encoded protein: CACDTLGPTSPSRDTRQMFF.